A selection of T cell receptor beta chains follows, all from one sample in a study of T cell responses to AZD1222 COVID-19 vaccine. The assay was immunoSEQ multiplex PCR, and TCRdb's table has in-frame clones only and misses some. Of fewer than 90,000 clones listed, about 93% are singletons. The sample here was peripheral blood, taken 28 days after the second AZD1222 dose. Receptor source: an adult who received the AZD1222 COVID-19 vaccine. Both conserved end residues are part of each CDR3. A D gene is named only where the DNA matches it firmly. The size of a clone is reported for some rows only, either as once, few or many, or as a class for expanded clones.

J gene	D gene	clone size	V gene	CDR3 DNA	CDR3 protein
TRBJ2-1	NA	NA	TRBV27	TGTGCCAGCACTGGACGTGGGGGGACAATTTACAATGAGCAGTTCTTC	CASTGRGGTIYNEQFF
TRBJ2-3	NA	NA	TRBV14	TGTGCCAGCAGCCAGGCGCAGGGTTGGGGCACAGATACGCAGTATTTT	CASSQAQGWGTDTQYF
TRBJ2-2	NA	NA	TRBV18	TGTGCCAGCTCACCAGCACTGAACACCGGGGAGCTGTTTTTT	CASSPALNTGELFF
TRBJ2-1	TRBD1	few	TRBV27	TGTGCCAGCAGTTCGGGACAGGACTACAATGAGCAGTTCTTC	CASSSGQDYNEQFF
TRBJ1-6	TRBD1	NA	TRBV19	TGTGCCAGTAGCCACCTCCCGGGACAGGGAACCTATTCACCCCTCCACTTT	CASSHLPGQGTYSPLHF
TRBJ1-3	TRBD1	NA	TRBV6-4	TGTGCCAGCAGTGAGGGACAGAGAAACACCATATATTTT	CASSEGQRNTIYF
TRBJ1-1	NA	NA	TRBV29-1	TGCAGCGCCCGGGCTCTTAACACTGAAGCTTTCTTT	CSARALNTEAFF
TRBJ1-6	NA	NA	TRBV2	TGTGCCAGCGACTTCGCAGGTACCTTTGATTCACCCCTCCACTTT	CASDFAGTFDSPLHF
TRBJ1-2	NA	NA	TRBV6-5	TGTGCCAGCAGCCCGGGGGGGCGAGATGGCTACACCTTC	CASSPGGRDGYTF
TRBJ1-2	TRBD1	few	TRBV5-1	TGCGCCAGCAGCCCGGGACAGGACTATGGCTACACCTTC	CASSPGQDYGYTF
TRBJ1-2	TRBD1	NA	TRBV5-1	TGCGCCAGCAGCCCCGGACAGGATTGGGGCTACACCTTC	CASSPGQDWGYTF
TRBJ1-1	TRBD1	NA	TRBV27	TGTGCCAGCAGTCGGGCAGGGGGCACTGAAGCTTTCTTT	CASSRAGGTEAFF
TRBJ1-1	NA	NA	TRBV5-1	TGCGCCAGCAGCTTGGGTGGGACTCGGGGAACTGAAGCTTTCTTT	CASSLGGTRGTEAFF
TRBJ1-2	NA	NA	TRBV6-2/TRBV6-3	TGTGCCAGCAGTTACTCTGGGGGTCTCTATGGCTACACCTTC	CASSYSGGLYGYTF
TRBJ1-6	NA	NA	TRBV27	TGTGCCAGCAGTCTCAAGGATGGGTCATATCCTAATTCACCCCTCCACTTT	CASSLKDGSYPNSPLHF
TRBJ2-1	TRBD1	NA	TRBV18	TGTGCCAGCTCACCACCGTACAGGGGGTCCTACAATGAGCAGTTCTTC	CASSPPYRGSYNEQFF
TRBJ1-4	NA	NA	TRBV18	TGTGCCAGCTCCCTCCGCAGGGCCGAAAAACTGTTTTTT	CASSLRRAEKLFF
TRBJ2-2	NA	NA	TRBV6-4	TGTGCCAGCAGTGACTCGCGGGAGAACACCGGGGAGCTGTTTTTT	CASSDSRENTGELFF
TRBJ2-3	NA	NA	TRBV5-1	TGCGCCAGCAGCTTGCGGGCGGGTACGACTAGCACAGATACGCAGTATTTT	CASSLRAGTTSTDTQYF
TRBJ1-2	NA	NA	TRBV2	TGTGCCAGCAGGCAGGGGTACGGCTACACCTTC	CASRQGYGYTF
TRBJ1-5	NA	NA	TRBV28	TGTGCCACCCGCGAAAAGAACAATCAGCCCCAGCATTTT	CATREKNNQPQHF
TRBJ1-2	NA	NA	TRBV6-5	TGTGCCAGCAGCGTTGGGACGCAAGCAGGCTACACCTTC	CASSVGTQAGYTF
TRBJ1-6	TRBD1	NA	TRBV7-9	TGTGCCAGCAGCCCTACAGGGGGCTGGTCACCCCTCCACTTT	CASSPTGGWSPLHF
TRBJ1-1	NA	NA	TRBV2	TGTGCCAGCAGTGAGGTACCGACCATGAACACTGAAGCTTTCTTT	CASSEVPTMNTEAFF
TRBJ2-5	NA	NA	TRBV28	TGTGCCAGCATCCCCCTCGGGGACGGAAAAGAGACCCAGTACTTC	CASIPLGDGKETQYF
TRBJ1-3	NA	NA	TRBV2	TGTGCCAGCAGGGGACGGTTCTCTGGAAACACCATATATTTT	CASRGRFSGNTIYF
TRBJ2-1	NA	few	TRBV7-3	TGTGCCAGCAGCTTAATTTATACACCTCTCTACAATGAGCAGTTCTTC	CASSLIYTPLYNEQFF
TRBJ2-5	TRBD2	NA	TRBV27	TGTGCCAGCAGTTCCCTCGGGGGGGGACTCTTGGCCCAGTACTTC	CASSSLGGGLLAQYF
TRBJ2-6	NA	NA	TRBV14	TGTGCCAGCAGCCAAGGCTGGGACGCTCTTCCCCACTCTGGGGCCAACGTCCTGACTTTC	CASSQGWDALPHSGANVLTF
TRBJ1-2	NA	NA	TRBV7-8	TGTGCCAGCAGCTCTCAACGAACCGGGCTCAACTATGGCTACACCTTC	CASSSQRTGLNYGYTF
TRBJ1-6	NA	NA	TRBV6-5	TGTGCCAGCAGTCGGAGGCATTCACCCCTCCACTTT	CASSRRHSPLHF
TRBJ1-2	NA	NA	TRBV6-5	TGTGCCAGCAGTTACTCGACAGCGGGCTATGGCTACACCTTC	CASSYSTAGYGYTF
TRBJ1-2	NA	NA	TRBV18	TGTGCCAGCTCACCACAGGCCGCCTCAGGTGGCTATGGCTACACCTTC	CASSPQAASGGYGYTF
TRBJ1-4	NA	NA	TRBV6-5	TGTGCCAGCAGTTACAACAGAAATGAAAAACTGTTTTTT	CASSYNRNEKLFF
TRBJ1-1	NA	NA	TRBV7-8	TGTGCCAGCAGCTCAACGACGATGAACACTGAAGCTTTCTTT	CASSSTTMNTEAFF
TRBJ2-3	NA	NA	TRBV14	TGTGCCAGCAGCCCCAGACTAGGAGGGGATACGCAGTATTTT	CASSPRLGGDTQYF
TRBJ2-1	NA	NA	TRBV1	TGCACCAGCAGCCAAGCCTTGGACAGGGATAGGTGCTACAATGAGCAGTTCTTC	CTSSQALDRDRCYNEQFF
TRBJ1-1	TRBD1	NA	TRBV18	TGTGCCAGCTCACTCACACGGGACAGGGGGCTCATGAACACTGAAGCTTTCTTT	CASSLTRDRGLMNTEAFF